Listed below are T cell receptor beta chains from one sample, sequenced in a study of post-analysis software for immune sequencing data. One entry per CDR3 protein, called by TCRdb with MiXCR from the PCR reads. Here the sample spans hundreds of thousands of distinct CDR3 sequences, roughly 46% being singletons. The sequencing input was blood. The origin of the receptors is a girl under 18 with multiple sclerosis. CDR3s include the opening cysteine and the closing phenylalanine or tryptophan. The order of the fields is J gene, V gene, clone size, D gene, CDR3 length, CDR3 DNA, CDR3 protein. The D gene is left open where the match is weak. Clone sizes are given selectively: once, few, many, or a class where the clone is expanded.

TRBJ1-1,TRBV7-6,-,-,15,TGTGCCAGCAGCTTGCGAGGGACTACTGGGGCTGAAGCTTTCTTT,CASSLRGTTGAEAFF
TRBJ2-4,TRBV20-1,-,-,13,TGCAGTGCTCAGCCAGTTATGAAGGGCATTCAGTACTTC,CSAQPVMKGIQYF
TRBJ2-5,TRBV29-1,-,-,13,TGCAGCGCGATGGCCTCGGATCAAGAGACCCAGTACTTC,CSAMASDQETQYF
TRBJ2-3,TRBV20-1,-,TRBD2,16,TGCAGTGCCCCTCCCCCTCTAGCGGGAGTGACAGATACGCAGTATTTT,CSAPPPLAGVTDTQYF
TRBJ2-7,TRBV4-3,few,-,14,TGCGCCAGCAGCCAAGGTGTAGCTACCTACGAGCAGTACTTC,CASSQGVATYEQYF
TRBJ2-4,TRBV28,-,-,15,TGTGCCAGCAGTCGGGAGCTCCTAGCCAAAAACATTCAGTACTTC,CASSRELLAKNIQYF
TRBJ1-5,TRBV12-3/TRBV12-4,once,TRBD1,18,TGTGCCAGCAGTCCAGGGGACAGGGTGGGAGGTAGCAATCAGCCCCAGCATTTT,CASSPGDRVGGSNQPQHF
TRBJ2-7,TRBV7-2,few,TRBD1,15,TGTGCCAGCAGCCACCGACAGGGTGTTAACTACGAGCAGTACTTC,CASSHRQGVNYEQYF
TRBJ2-7,TRBV7-9,-,TRBD2,16,TGTGCCAGCAGCTCAGTGGGCAGCGGGAGGGCCTACGAGCAGTACTTC,CASSSVGSGRAYEQYF
TRBJ2-7,TRBV29-1,few,-,13,TGCAGCGTCATCAATAACTTAAACTACGAGCAGTACTTC,CSVINNLNYEQYF
TRBJ2-7,TRBV10-2,few,-,15,TGCGCCAGCAGCGAAAGCCTCAGGGACTCCTACGAGCAGTACTTC,CASSESLRDSYEQYF
TRBJ1-1,TRBV6-5,few,TRBD1,15,TGTGCCAGCAGTGACGGGACAGGGAGTGCCACTGAAGCTTTCTTT,CASSDGTGSATEAFF
TRBJ1-5,TRBV12-3/TRBV12-4,-,TRBD1,15,TGTGCCAGCAGTTTAGGACAGGGGACAGGGCAGCCCCAGCATTTT,CASSLGQGTGQPQHF
TRBJ1-2,TRBV28,few,TRBD1,14,TGTGCCAGCAGCCCAGGGTACAGGGGATATGGCTACACCTTC,CASSPGYRGYGYTF
TRBJ2-5,TRBV2,few,-,13,TGTGCCAGCAGTGAAAGGCTAGGGGAGACCCAGTACTTC,CASSERLGETQYF
TRBJ2-1,TRBV28,few,TRBD2,17,TGTGCCAGCAGTCCTGGGACTAGCGGGAGGCATAGGAATGAGCAGTTCTTC,CASSPGTSGRHRNEQFF
TRBJ2-1,TRBV12-3/TRBV12-4,few,-,15,TGTGCCAGCAGTTGGGTTAGCGGCTCCTACAATGAGCAGTTCTTC,CASSWVSGSYNEQFF
TRBJ2-1,TRBV3-1,-,-,16,TGTGCCAGCAGCCAAGATCGCCCAGCGGTTGGGGATGAGCAGTTCTTC,CASSQDRPAVGDEQFF
TRBJ2-7,TRBV20-1,-,-,13,TGCAGTGCTAGGGGACAAGTCTCCTACGAGCAGTACTTC,CSARGQVSYEQYF
TRBJ2-1,TRBV27,few,TRBD2,20,TGTGCCAGCAGTTCCCTGGCGGCGGGAGGGCCCTTTAGCTCCTACAATGAGCAGTTCTTC,CASSSLAAGGPFSSYNEQFF
TRBJ2-1,TRBV11-3,-,TRBD2,15,TGTACCAGCAGCTCCGTAGCGGGAGGGGACAATGAGCAGTTCTTC,CTSSSVAGGDNEQFF
TRBJ2-3,TRBV5-1,-,TRBD2,16,TGCGCCAGCATGTGGACTAGCGGGAGTAGAACAGATACGCAGTATTTT,CASMWTSGSRTDTQYF
TRBJ2-4,TRBV3-1,-,-,19,TGTGCCAGCAGCCAAGAACCCCCTGATTCCTATAGGGGCAAAAACATTCAGTACTTC,CASSQEPPDSYRGKNIQYF
TRBJ1-5,TRBV28,few,-,13,TGTGCCAGCAACGGACGGAATAATCAGCCCCAGCATTTT,CASNGRNNQPQHF
TRBJ2-7,TRBV20-1,few,TRBD2,15,TGCAGTGCTAGAGGCCGGACTAGCGACTCCTACGAGCAGTACTTC,CSARGRTSDSYEQYF
TRBJ2-1,TRBV10-3,few,TRBD1,14,TGTGCCAGTTGCGGACAGGGGGTTATGAATGAGCAGTTCTTC,CASCGQGVMNEQFF
TRBJ2-5,TRBV29-1,once,-,13,TGCAGCGTTGAAAGTTCCGGAGAAGAGACCCAGTACTTC,CSVESSGEETQYF
TRBJ1-5,TRBV5-4,-,TRBD1,15,TGTGCCAGCAGCGATGGGACAGCTAATAATCAGCCCCAGCATTTT,CASSDGTANNQPQHF
TRBJ2-1,TRBV12-3/TRBV12-4,-,-,17,TGTGCCAGCAGTTTTTCTACCGGCAGGAGCTCCTACAATGAGCAGTTCTTC,CASSFSTGRSSYNEQFF
TRBJ2-3,TRBV5-1,-,-,16,TGCGCCAGCAGATTCCCTGGCGGAAAGAGCACAGATACCCAGTATTTT,CASRFPGGKSTDTQYF